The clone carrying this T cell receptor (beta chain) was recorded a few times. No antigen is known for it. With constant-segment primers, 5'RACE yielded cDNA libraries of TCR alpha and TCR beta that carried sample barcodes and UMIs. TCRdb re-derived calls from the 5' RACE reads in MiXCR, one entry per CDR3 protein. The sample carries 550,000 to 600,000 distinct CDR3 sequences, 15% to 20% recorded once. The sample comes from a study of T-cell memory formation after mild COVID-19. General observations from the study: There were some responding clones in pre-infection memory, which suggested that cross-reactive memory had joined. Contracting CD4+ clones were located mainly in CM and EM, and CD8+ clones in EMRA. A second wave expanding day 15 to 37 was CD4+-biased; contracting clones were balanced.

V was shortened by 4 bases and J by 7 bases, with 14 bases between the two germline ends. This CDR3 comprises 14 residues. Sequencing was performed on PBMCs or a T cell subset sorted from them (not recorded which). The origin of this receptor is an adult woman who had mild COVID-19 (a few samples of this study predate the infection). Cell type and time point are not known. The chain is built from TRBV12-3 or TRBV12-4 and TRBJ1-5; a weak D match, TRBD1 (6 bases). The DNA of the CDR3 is TGTGCCAGCAGTTCCACAGGGAATGGCCAGCCCCAGCATTTT. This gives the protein CASSSTGNGQPQHF.